This is a list of T cell receptor beta chains from one sample in a study of T cells in Graves' hyperthyroidism and ophthalmopathy. TCRdb ran MiXCR on the multiplex PCR reads and lists one entry per CDR3 protein. This table has 300,000 to 450,000 distinct CDR3 sequences, more than 12% appearing once. The sequencing sample was made of blood. The receptors derive from a woman aged 30 to 39 with Graves' ophthalmopathy. Each CDR3 is given with its conserved first and last residue. The D gene is left open where the match is weak. A clone size is listed for some rows: how often the clone was seen (once, few, many), or a class if it is expanded.

D: -
V: TRBV19
size: -
J: TRBJ1-4
CDR3: CASSRSENEKLFF
DNA: TGTGCCAGTAGTAGGTCCGAAAATGAAAAACTGTTTTTT

D: TRBD2
V: TRBV24-1
size: few
J: TRBJ2-1
CDR3: CATGTSGGDNEQFF
DNA: TGTGCCACCGGTACTAGCGGGGGGGACAATGAGCAGTTCTTC

D: -
V: TRBV12-3/TRBV12-4
size: many
J: TRBJ1-2
CDR3: CASKQGSYGYTF
DNA: TGTGCCAGCAAACAGGGATCCTATGGCTACACCTTC

D: -
V: TRBV20-1
size: many
J: TRBJ1-3
CDR3: CSATVNSGNTIYF
DNA: TGCAGTGCTACAGTGAACTCTGGAAACACCATATATTTT

D: -
V: TRBV7-9
size: -
J: TRBJ2-5
CDR3: CASRLTETQYF
DNA: TGTGCCAGCAGACTTACGGAGACCCAGTACTTC

D: -
V: TRBV18
size: many
J: TRBJ1-2
CDR3: CASSPKSGHGYTF
DNA: TGTGCCAGCTCACCAAAGTCCGGCCATGGCTACACCTTC

D: TRBD1
V: TRBV28
size: few
J: TRBJ1-2
CDR3: CASSSTGVGYTF
DNA: TGTGCCAGCAGTTCGACAGGGGTTGGCTACACCTTC

D: -
V: TRBV11-2
size: -
J: TRBJ2-7
CDR3: CASSLEVVYEQYF
DNA: TGTGCCAGCAGCTTAGAAGTAGTCTACGAGCAGTACTTC

D: -
V: TRBV30
size: many
J: TRBJ1-2
CDR3: CAWSVRRIVHGYTF
DNA: TGTGCCTGGAGTGTAAGGCGGATAGTCCATGGCTACACCTTC

D: TRBD2
V: TRBV10-3
size: many
J: TRBJ2-3
CDR3: CATRTRLDPDTQYF
DNA: TGTGCCACCCGGACTAGACTGGACCCAGATACGCAGTATTTT

D: -
V: TRBV7-2
size: many
J: TRBJ1-6
CDR3: CGSSRDSYNSPLHF
DNA: TGTGGCTCCTCCAGGGACTCCTATAATTCACCCCTCCACTTT

D: -
V: TRBV12-3/TRBV12-4
size: many
J: TRBJ2-7
CDR3: CASSSSWLYEQYF
DNA: TGTGCCAGCAGCAGTTCTTGGCTTTACGAGCAGTACTTC

D: TRBD1
V: TRBV28
size: few
J: TRBJ2-5
CDR3: CASRGQGAGETQYF
DNA: TGTGCCAGCAGGGGACAGGGGGCCGGAGAGACCCAGTACTTC

D: -
V: TRBV18
size: many
J: TRBJ2-5
CDR3: CASSPKGETQYF
DNA: TGTGCCAGCTCACCGAAGGGGGAGACCCAGTACTTC

D: -
V: TRBV28
size: -
J: TRBJ1-2
CDR3: CASTSGHPGWNHGYTF
DNA: TGTGCCAGCACCTCGGGACATCCGGGATGGAACCATGGCTACACCTTC

D: -
V: TRBV19
size: many
J: TRBJ1-1
CDR3: CASSIRNTEAFF
DNA: TGTGCCAGTAGTATCAGGAACACTGAAGCTTTCTTT

D: TRBD1
V: TRBV5-1
size: many
J: TRBJ2-7
CDR3: CASSLPAPGQKYEQYF
DNA: TGCGCCAGCAGCCTTCCTGCGCCGGGACAGAAATACGAGCAGTACTTC

D: TRBD1
V: TRBV29-1
size: few
J: TRBJ2-5
CDR3: CSVERTGRETQYF
DNA: TGCAGCGTTGAACGGACAGGGCGGGAGACCCAGTACTTC

D: -
V: TRBV28
size: many
J: TRBJ1-1
CDR3: CASSLARGGRLSAFF
DNA: TGTGCCAGCAGTTTAGCCCGGGGAGGGAGGTTGTCAGCTTTCTTT

D: -
V: TRBV24-1
size: many
J: TRBJ1-5
CDR3: CATSDGKFQPQHF
DNA: TGTGCCACCAGTGACGGAAAGTTTCAGCCCCAGCATTTT

D: -
V: TRBV20-1
size: few
J: TRBJ1-5
CDR3: CSATPSGRGADQPQHF
DNA: TGCAGTGCTACCCCGTCGGGTAGGGGTGCGGATCAGCCCCAGCATTTT

D: -
V: TRBV7-9
size: -
J: TRBJ2-7
CDR3: CASSLTDGYEQYF
DNA: TGTGCCAGCAGCCTCACGGACGGCTACGAGCAGTACTTC

D: -
V: TRBV10-3
size: few
J: TRBJ1-2
CDR3: CASKQVYGYTF
DNA: TGTGCCAGCAAACAGGTCTATGGCTACACCTTC

D: TRBD1
V: TRBV28
size: few
J: TRBJ2-7
CDR3: CASSSGQADYEQYF
DNA: TGTGCCAGCAGTTCGGGACAGGCCGACTACGAGCAGTACTTC

D: -
V: TRBV27
size: -
J: TRBJ2-3
CDR3: CASSLSVLTDTQYF
DNA: TGTGCCAGCAGTTTATCGGTTCTCACAGATACGCAGTATTTT

D: -
V: TRBV2
size: few
J: TRBJ2-7
CDR3: CASRNFEGQDEQYF
DNA: TGTGCCAGCAGGAACTTCGAAGGGCAGGACGAGCAGTACTTC

D: -
V: TRBV11-1
size: many
J: TRBJ2-5
CDR3: CASSLRPDLGETQYF
DNA: TGTGCCAGCAGCTTGCGGCCGGACTTGGGGGAGACCCAGTACTTC

D: -
V: TRBV6-2/TRBV6-3
size: -
J: TRBJ2-2
CDR3: CASSVTQNTGELFF
DNA: TGTGCCAGCAGTGTGACACAGAACACCGGGGAGCTGTTTTTT

D: -
V: TRBV30
size: many
J: TRBJ1-5
CDR3: CAWSQTSEGYNQPQHF
DNA: TGTGCCTGGAGTCAAACCTCAGAGGGCTACAATCAGCCCCAGCATTTT

D: TRBD1
V: TRBV20-1
size: many
J: TRBJ1-6
CDR3: CSAKGQADNSPLHF
DNA: TGCAGTGCTAAGGGACAGGCAGATAATTCACCCCTCCACTTT

D: TRBD1
V: TRBV25-1
size: -
J: TRBJ1-5
CDR3: CASSPTGTGNQPQHF
DNA: TGTGCCAGCAGTCCTACCGGGACAGGTAATCAGCCCCAGCATTTT

D: -
V: TRBV19
size: many
J: TRBJ2-1
CDR3: CASSRGRSQSRSYNEQFF
DNA: TGTGCCAGTTCCCGGGGACGGTCCCAATCTAGGTCCTACAATGAGCAGTTCTTC

D: -
V: TRBV28
size: many
J: TRBJ2-7
CDR3: CASSLTGVKTYEQYF
DNA: TGTGCCAGCAGTTTAACGGGGGTAAAAACCTACGAGCAGTACTTC

D: -
V: TRBV2
size: many
J: TRBJ2-2
CDR3: CASIGQPNTGELFF
DNA: TGTGCCAGCATAGGTCAACCGAACACCGGGGAGCTGTTTTTT

D: -
V: TRBV12-3/TRBV12-4
size: many
J: TRBJ2-1
CDR3: CASSSVDEQFF
DNA: TGTGCCAGCAGTTCGGTAGATGAGCAGTTCTTC

D: -
V: TRBV30
size: many
J: TRBJ1-6
CDR3: CAWSVNRARNSPLHF
DNA: TGTGCCTGGAGTGTAAACAGGGCCAGGAATTCACCCCTCCACTTT

D: -
V: TRBV12-3/TRBV12-4
size: many
J: TRBJ1-2
CDR3: CASSFTDGYTF
DNA: TGTGCCAGCAGTTTTACGGATGGCTACACCTTC

D: -
V: TRBV7-8
size: few
J: TRBJ1-6
CDR3: CASSIQVKNSPLHF
DNA: TGTGCCAGCAGCATACAGGTTAAGAATTCACCCCTCCACTTT

D: -
V: TRBV3-1
size: many
J: TRBJ2-7
CDR3: CASSQGQVSYEQYF
DNA: TGTGCCAGCAGCCAAGGACAGGTTTCCTACGAGCAGTACTTC

D: TRBD1
V: TRBV20-1
size: many
J: TRBJ1-4
CDR3: CSARPHGTGEKLFF
DNA: TGCAGTGCTAGACCCCACGGGACAGGTGAAAAACTGTTTTTT